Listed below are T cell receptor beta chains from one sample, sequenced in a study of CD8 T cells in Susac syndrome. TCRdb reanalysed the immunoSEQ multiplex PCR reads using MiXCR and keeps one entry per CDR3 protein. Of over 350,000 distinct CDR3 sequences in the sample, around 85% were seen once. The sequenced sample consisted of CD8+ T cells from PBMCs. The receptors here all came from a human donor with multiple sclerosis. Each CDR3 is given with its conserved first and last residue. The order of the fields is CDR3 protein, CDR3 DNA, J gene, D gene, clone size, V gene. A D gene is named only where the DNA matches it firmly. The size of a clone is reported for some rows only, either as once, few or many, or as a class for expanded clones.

CASTTSSVEQYF	TGTGCCAGCACCACATCCTCCGTCGAGCAGTACTTC	TRBJ2-7	NA	NA	TRBV28
CASSLASLGLRDTQYF	TGCGCCAGCAGCTTGGCCTCGCTCGGACTGCGCGATACGCAGTATTTT	TRBJ2-3	NA	NA	TRBV5-1
CASSQGPGDTEAFF	TGCGCCAGCAGCCAAGGCCCGGGGGACACTGAAGCTTTCTTT	TRBJ1-1	NA	NA	TRBV4-1
CASSPGLGENTEAFF	TGCGCCAGCAGCCCGGGACTGGGTGAGAACACTGAAGCTTTCTTT	TRBJ1-1	NA	NA	TRBV5-1
CSVEFLGEAFF	TGCAGCGTGGAATTCTTAGGGGAAGCTTTCTTT	TRBJ1-1	NA	NA	TRBV29-1
CASCGDTNSNQPQHF	TGTGCCAGCTGCGGTGACACTAATAGCAATCAGCCCCAGCATTTT	TRBJ1-5	NA	NA	TRBV2
CASSQGPAMEKLFF	TGTGCCAGCAGTCAGGGACCCGCAATGGAAAAACTGTTTTTT	TRBJ1-4	NA	NA	TRBV27
CASSLIIRGSYEQYF	TGTGCCAGCAGCTTGATTATACGTGGCTCCTACGAGCAGTACTTC	TRBJ2-7	NA	NA	TRBV7-9
CASSAGGLQETQYF	TGTGCCAGCAGCGCCGGCGGGTTACAAGAGACCCAGTACTTC	TRBJ2-5	NA	NA	TRBV9
CASSLPGQGNEQFF	TGCGCCAGCAGCCTTCCGGGACAGGGTAATGAGCAGTTCTTC	TRBJ2-1	TRBD1	once	TRBV4-1
CASSLASMGLGTEAFF	TGTGCCAGCAGCTTAGCGTCCATGGGCCTCGGCACTGAAGCTTTCTTT	TRBJ1-1	NA	NA	TRBV7-9
CASSLVPHRATNEKLFF	TGTGCCAGCAGCTTGGTTCCCCACAGAGCAACTAATGAAAAACTGTTTTTT	TRBJ1-4	NA	NA	TRBV5-8
CATMDNAYNEQFF	TGTGCCACCATGGATAATGCCTACAATGAGCAGTTCTTC	TRBJ2-1	NA	NA	TRBV24-1
CAWSVGNNQPQHF	TGTGCCTGGAGTGTCGGGAATAATCAGCCCCAGCATTTT	TRBJ1-5	NA	NA	TRBV30
CASSYSNGIDTEAFF	TGTGCCAGCAGTTACTCGAACGGTATAGACACTGAAGCTTTCTTT	TRBJ1-1	NA	NA	TRBV6-2/TRBV6-3
CASRLAGIFNEQFF	TGTGCCAGCAGGCTAGCGGGGATTTTCAATGAGCAGTTCTTC	TRBJ2-1	TRBD2	NA	TRBV27
CSARDLDGVNYGYTF	TGCAGTGCTAGAGATCTGGACGGAGTTAACTATGGCTACACCTTC	TRBJ1-2	NA	NA	TRBV20-1
CASPQGINTEAFF	TGTGCCAGCCCCCAGGGAATAAACACTGAAGCTTTCTTT	TRBJ1-1	NA	NA	TRBV2
CASSLTGISGNTIYF	TGTGCCAGCAGTTTAACAGGGATCTCTGGAAACACCATATATTTT	TRBJ1-3	NA	NA	TRBV27
CAWSPGFMNTEAFF	TGTGCCTGGAGCCCCGGGTTCATGAACACTGAAGCTTTCTTT	TRBJ1-1	NA	NA	TRBV30
CSAFKPGTGKQNYGYTF	TGCAGTGCATTCAAACCCGGGACAGGCAAGCAGAACTATGGCTACACCTTC	TRBJ1-2	TRBD1	NA	TRBV20-1
CSARDLLALDEQFF	TGCAGTGCTAGAGACTTACTAGCGCTCGATGAGCAGTTCTTC	TRBJ2-1	TRBD2	NA	TRBV20-1
CASSFPGQGSTDTQYF	TGTGCCAGCAGTTTCCCGGGACAGGGAAGCACAGATACGCAGTATTTT	TRBJ2-3	TRBD1	NA	TRBV12-3/TRBV12-4
CASSPLGEGKFTEAFF	TGCGCCAGCAGCCCCCTCGGGGAAGGGAAGTTTACTGAAGCTTTCTTT	TRBJ1-1	NA	once	TRBV4-1
CSVEGRVVAGGPDTQYF	TGCAGCGTTGAAGGGCGAGTGGTAGCGGGAGGGCCAGATACGCAGTATTTT	TRBJ2-3	TRBD2	NA	TRBV29-1
CASSLPGGSSYEQYF	TGTGCCAGCAGCCTGCCAGGGGGAAGCTCCTACGAGCAGTACTTC	TRBJ2-7	TRBD1	NA	TRBV11-2
CATLAGSEAFF	TGTGCCACCCTGGCGGGTTCTGAAGCTTTCTTT	TRBJ1-1	NA	NA	TRBV6-6
CASRRQDNEQFF	TGTGCCAGCAGACGACAGGACAATGAGCAGTTCTTC	TRBJ2-1	NA	NA	TRBV3-1
CASSASNDPGAEAFF	TGTGCCAGTAGTGCGTCTAACGACCCGGGCGCTGAAGCTTTCTTT	TRBJ1-1	NA	NA	TRBV19
CASSARDRGYNEQFF	TGTGCCAGCAGCGCCCGGGACAGGGGTTACAATGAGCAGTTCTTC	TRBJ2-1	TRBD1	NA	TRBV11-3
CASSPSYTGELFF	TGTGCCAGCAGCCCATCGTACACCGGGGAGCTGTTTTTT	TRBJ2-2	NA	NA	TRBV11-2
CAISDSVSSTDTQYF	TGTGCCATCAGTGACTCAGTATCCAGCACAGATACGCAGTATTTT	TRBJ2-3	NA	NA	TRBV10-3
CASSHVPGSANYGYTF	TGCGCCAGCAGCCACGTCCCCGGGTCAGCTAACTATGGCTACACCTTC	TRBJ1-2	NA	NA	TRBV4-1
CASRKAGANTGELFF	TGTGCCAGCAGGAAAGCGGGTGCGAACACCGGGGAGCTGTTTTTT	TRBJ2-2	NA	NA	TRBV7-9
CASSRLAMVNEQFF	TGTGCCAGCAGTAGACTAGCGATGGTAAATGAGCAGTTCTTC	TRBJ2-1	TRBD2	once	TRBV12-3/TRBV12-4
CASSGVLAGTYEQYF	TGCGCCAGCAGCGGGGTACTAGCGGGGACCTACGAGCAGTACTTC	TRBJ2-7	TRBD2	NA	TRBV4-1
CASSLSRGLAGEQFF	TGTGCCAGCAGTTTAAGTAGGGGACTAGCGGGGGAGCAGTTCTTC	TRBJ2-1	TRBD2	NA	TRBV28
CATSRDRSYQETQYF	TGTGCCACCAGCAGGGACCGCTCGTACCAAGAGACCCAGTACTTC	TRBJ2-5	NA	NA	TRBV15
CASSNIAANEKLFF	TGTGCCAGCAGCAACATAGCGGCTAATGAAAAACTGTTTTTT	TRBJ1-4	NA	NA	TRBV7-9
CASSLASRSLNEKLFF	TGTGCCAGCAGCTTAGCCTCTCGCTCCCTTAATGAAAAACTGTTTTTT	TRBJ1-4	NA	NA	TRBV7-6
CASSYLGGGPYEQYF	TGTGCCAGCAGCTATCTAGGAGGGGGCCCCTACGAGCAGTACTTC	TRBJ2-7	NA	NA	TRBV7-9
CASSVLSSGYEQYF	TGTGCCAGCTCTGTACTCTCTAGCGGGTACGAGCAGTACTTC	TRBJ2-7	TRBD2	NA	TRBV7-9
CASSTGGFGEAFF	TGTGCCAGCAGTACAGGGGGGTTTGGTGAAGCTTTCTTT	TRBJ1-1	TRBD1	NA	TRBV2
CASSRRVGHEQYF	TGTGCCAGCAGCCGCAGGGTGGGCCACGAGCAGTACTTC	TRBJ2-7	NA	NA	TRBV6-5
CAWSVGVWTEAFF	TGTGCCTGGAGTGTCGGGGTATGGACTGAAGCTTTCTTT	TRBJ1-1	NA	NA	TRBV30
CASSLSWQGAYEQYF	TGTGCCAGCAGTTTATCGTGGCAGGGGGCCTACGAGCAGTACTTC	TRBJ2-7	TRBD1	NA	TRBV27
CASNGQSNQPQHF	TGTGCCAGCAATGGACAGAGCAATCAGCCCCAGCATTTT	TRBJ1-5	NA	once	TRBV6-6
CASSPQGYSYEQYF	TGTGCCAGCAGTCCACAGGGATACTCCTACGAGCAGTACTTC	TRBJ2-7	NA	NA	TRBV27
CAISSTGPYYEQYF	TGTGCCATCAGCTCCACAGGGCCCTACTACGAGCAGTACTTC	TRBJ2-7	NA	NA	TRBV10-3
CASSEDNTEAFF	TGTGCCAGCAGTGAAGATAACACTGAAGCTTTCTTT	TRBJ1-1	NA	NA	TRBV6-1
CASSQDTEVTDTQYF	TGTGCCAGCAGCCAAGATACGGAGGTCACAGATACGCAGTATTTT	TRBJ2-3	NA	NA	TRBV3-1
CASSPEQSSGNTIYF	TGTGCCAGCTCACCGGAACAGAGCTCTGGAAACACCATATATTTT	TRBJ1-3	NA	NA	TRBV18